The sequence of this T cell receptor beta chain was determined in a study of shared clonotypes between healthy human individuals. Positively selected for CCR7, the CD45RO-negative cells used as naive CD8 cells excluded terminally differentiated effector memory CD45RA+ cells. Adults of Caucasian background living in Nashville, Tennessee made up all donors. Per germline, CDR1 SQVTM and CDR2 ANQGSEA. Trimming took off 6 bases at V and 7 bases at J, with 10 bases between the two ends. This CDR3 has 11 residues. Per sorted-subset replicate PCR, input was approximately 0.2 ug DNA, representing 30,000 to 35,000 T cell genomes. Per the original data handling: Filtering differed, since immunoSEQ gave only junction sequences and no quality scores. Profiled with immunoSEQ multiplex PCR; TCRdb holds only in-frame clones, not every one. That table furnishes V, J and clone size, whereas the DNA furnished D and trimming. The sample holds around 600,000 clones, roughly 98% seen once.

Findings of the study overall: Though the depth was large, rarefaction showed that sorted-subset sequencing was incomplete.

This clone was recorded once. Its antigen remains unidentified. V is TRBV29-1 and J is TRBJ1-5; D ambiguous. Sequencing was carried out using naive CD8+ T cells sorted from blood. The sequence was obtained from a man younger than 45 in good health. The CDR3 spells CSVARGQPQHF. The CDR3 nucleotides are TGCAGCGTCGCCCGCGGACAGCCCCAGCATTTT.